This T cell receptor beta chain was documented in a study of T cells after yellow fever vaccination (dated by TCRdb to about 2019). Regarding the study in general: The SMART-Seq v4 Ultra Low Input RNA kit was used to prepare libraries from fractions with low cell numbers. To follow T-cell clones before and after both primary and booster YFV17D yellow fever vaccination, bulk TCR alpha and beta repertoires underwent longitudinal sequencing. Two healthy male donors, one aged 18 to 30 and one aged 30 to 40 years, made up the cohort. Blood was collected at multiple timepoints before and after primary and secondary immunization, and bulk PBMC replicates and cell subsets were isolated.

The paper as a whole reports these results and caveats: FACS-sorted repertoires could contain abundant contaminating clonotypes from the bulk population, so computational filtering was required. Most clones expanded after primary vaccination were re-detected after the booster (almost 98% of CD4 and 88% of CD8), suggesting broad memory maintenance. A small fraction of clonotypes appeared in both the CD4 and CD8 compartments, likely as a result of convergent recombination. The study included only two donors, which limits how far the findings can be generalized. Compared with the primary T-cell response, the secondary T-cell response was faster but weaker, reaching its peak on day 5 rather than on day 15.

TCR cDNA was made using 5'RACE template switching, a step that added a universal primer site and unique molecular identifiers. Priming of cDNA synthesis was performed from both the TCR alpha and TCR beta constant segments. Library amplification used two PCR steps, and the second PCR step added sample barcodes and sequencing adapters. Libraries were sequenced on Illumina HiSeq 2500 (2x100 bp) or NovaSeq (2x150 bp). As for the original processing: MIGEC handled demultiplexing of reads and collapsing into UMI consensus sequences, while MiXCR performed V(D)J alignment. Using edgeR on replicate PBMC samples, clonotypes were called vaccine-responding if FDR was below 0.01 and the log2 fold change was above 5 up to day 15. CD4 or CD8 identity was assigned to each bulk clonotype according to whether the clonotype was present at higher abundance in the sequenced CD4 repertoire or the sequenced CD8 repertoire. TCRdb applied fastp at Q25 and MiXCR to the public reads, then kept only in-frame beta chains. Every CDR3 protein is listed once, alongside the most common genes and DNA of its rows. TCRdb's processing, not the study's, gives the V and J calls here. The sample table shows about 260,000 distinct CDR3 sequences, and around 13% are seen once. The ten top clones hold about 0.51% of the sample.

This clonotype was seen more than once but under ten times. Its antigen target is currently unknown. The input lacks base qualities; no much larger clone sits a single base away. There are 11 amino acids in the CDR3, from cysteine to phenylalanine inclusive. Just the 33-base CDR3 DNA is kept, in frame starting at base 1. A distance of 6 bases separates the germline ends of V and J, which lose 2 bases and 6 bases respectively. Per the germline V gene, SQVTM is the CDR1 and ANQGSEA is the CDR2. The sample's treatment or condition, from its label and the paper: live attenuated yellow fever vaccine strain. PBMCs were isolated from peripheral blood using a standard Ficoll-Paque protocol. CD4 and CD8 T-cell fractions were isolated with Dynabeads CD4 and CD8 positive selection kits. TriZol was used to extract RNA from bulk PBMCs, from CD4 and CD8 fractions, and from dextramer-positive and dextramer-negative fractions.

The sequence is built from TRBV29-1 and TRBJ2-3, with the D segment identity uncertain. The TCR sequence derives from a man aged 30-40 years who received the YFV17D yellow fever vaccine. Here the sequenced sample was CD4+ T cells sorted from PBMCs, taken 45 days after the yellow fever booster vaccination. In nucleotide form, the sequence is TGCAGCGTTGAACCCAAGGATACGCAGTATTTT. It specifies CSVEPKDTQYF.